This is a list of T cell receptor beta chains from one sample in a study of shared clonotypes between healthy human individuals. This table comes from immunoSEQ multiplex PCR, and its TCRdb copy is limited to in-frame clones, with some not included. The sample holds over a million clones, around 95% seen once. The sample consisted of naive CD4+ T cells sorted from blood. These receptors originate from a man aged 25 to 45 in good health. Each CDR3 is given without its conserved first and last residue. The order of the fields is D gene, J gene, V gene, CDR3 protein. A D gene is named only where the DNA matches it firmly.

>.|TRBJ1-3|TRBV6-6
ASRHLSGNTIY
>.|TRBJ2-3|TRBV9
ATSPGHGGGLTDTQY
>TRBD1|TRBJ1-2|TRBV2
ASSATGGLSNGYT
>.|TRBJ2-3|TRBV29-1
SVGGRVTDTQY
>TRBD2|TRBJ2-2|TRBV5-1
ASSLPSGRAGELF
>TRBD1|TRBJ2-7|TRBV7-9
ASSVQGDSYEQY
>.|TRBJ2-5|TRBV5-1
ASSLAALETQY
>TRBD1|TRBJ1-5|TRBV19
ASSIDRGNQPQH
>TRBD2|TRBJ2-7|TRBV18
ASSPYGQLALYEQY
>TRBD2|TRBJ2-4|TRBV10-3
AISDATSSGGLAKNIQY
>TRBD1|TRBJ2-7|TRBV29-1
SANRGWGDEQY
>TRBD2|TRBJ2-1|TRBV30
AWSVLGLAGGGEQF
>.|TRBJ2-5|TRBV5-1
ASSFPGQETQY
>TRBD2|TRBJ2-1|TRBV5-1
ASSPGLAKGNEQF
>.|TRBJ1-1|TRBV20-1
SAGGIPGAF
>TRBD2|TRBJ2-2|TRBV19
ASSKVGGSVTGELF
>TRBD1|TRBJ2-2|TRBV5-4
ASSLRKQGSVGELF
>.|TRBJ2-3|TRBV10-3
AISEQPLNLQGDTQY
>.|TRBJ2-5|TRBV10-1
ASSESTGFQETQY
>.|TRBJ2-1|TRBV7-6
ASSSRSNEQF
>.|TRBJ1-2|TRBV20-1
SAWTDGYT
>.|TRBJ2-1|TRBV25-1
ASSGMTEKYNEQF
>.|TRBJ2-5|TRBV30
AWSVGLTEYQETQY
>.|TRBJ2-7|TRBV2
ASGGDIYEQY
>TRBD2|TRBJ2-2|TRBV6-1
ASSALAGEGRGELF
>.|TRBJ1-2|TRBV18
ASSPNTDNYGYT
>.|TRBJ2-7|TRBV30
AWSRVLSYEQY
>.|TRBJ2-7|TRBV27
ASSLWGEQY
>.|TRBJ2-5|TRBV19
ASRFSGAQETQY
>.|TRBJ1-4|TRBV5-8
ASSLGLKEKLF
>TRBD1|TRBJ2-3|TRBV9
ASSVTGGGTDTQY
>TRBD2|TRBJ2-7|TRBV7-6
ASSLTQREGNYEQY
>TRBD1|TRBJ2-7|TRBV5-5
ASRGTGSYEQY
>TRBD1|TRBJ1-4|TRBV5-4
ASSLDRVTNEKLF
>TRBD2|TRBJ2-3|TRBV9
ASSLALAGGGDTQY
>TRBD1|TRBJ2-1|TRBV5-1
ASSLEDRVFDRQF
>TRBD1|TRBJ2-2|TRBV5-5
ASSLVGTGITTGELF
>TRBD1|TRBJ2-3|TRBV19
ASSIDHRGGTDTQY
>.|TRBJ2-3|TRBV18
ASSPYTRGDTQY
>.|TRBJ1-1|TRBV15
ATSRGQTNTEAF
>TRBD2|TRBJ2-7|TRBV25-1
ASSPPTGTSGSYEQY
>TRBD2|TRBJ2-7|TRBV13
ASSSRGTRFGY
>.|TRBJ2-7|TRBV18
ASSPDISYEQY
>.|TRBJ1-1|TRBV18
ASSPYPRVNTEAF
>TRBD1|TRBJ2-1|TRBV7-9
ASSPWLGGDLFDEQF
>TRBD2|TRBJ2-1|TRBV11-2
ASSLLPRLAVKKYNEQF
>TRBD2|TRBJ2-2|TRBV4-1
AQPSGDNTGELF
>.|TRBJ1-1|TRBV19
ASSTDRNTEAF
>.|TRBJ2-3|TRBV10-3
AISDIRQDGDTQY
>TRBD2|TRBJ2-7|TRBV15
ATSREMAGGPYEQY